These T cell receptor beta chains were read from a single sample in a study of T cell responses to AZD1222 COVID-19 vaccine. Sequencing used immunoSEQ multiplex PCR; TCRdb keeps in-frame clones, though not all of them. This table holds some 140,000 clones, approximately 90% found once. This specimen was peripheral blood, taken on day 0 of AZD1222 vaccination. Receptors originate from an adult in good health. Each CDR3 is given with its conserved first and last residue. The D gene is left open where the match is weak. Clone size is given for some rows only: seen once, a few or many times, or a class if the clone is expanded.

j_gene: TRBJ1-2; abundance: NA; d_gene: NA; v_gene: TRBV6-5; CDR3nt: TGTGCCAGCAGTTACAGCGGGGTAGGGTCCTATGGCTACACCTTC; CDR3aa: CASSYSGVGSYGYTF
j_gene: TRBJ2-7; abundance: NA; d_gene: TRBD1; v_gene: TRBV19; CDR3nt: TGTGCCAGCGGACAGGGGATCCACGAGCAGTACTTC; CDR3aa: CASGQGIHEQYF
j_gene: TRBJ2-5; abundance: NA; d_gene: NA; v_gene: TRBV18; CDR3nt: TGTGCCAGCTCACCTGCTGGGCAGCAAGAGACCCAGTACTTC; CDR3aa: CASSPAGQQETQYF
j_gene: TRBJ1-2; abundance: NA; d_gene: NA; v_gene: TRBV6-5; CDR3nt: TGTGCCAGCAGTTACCTATCCGCAGGATATGGCTACACCTTC; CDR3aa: CASSYLSAGYGYTF
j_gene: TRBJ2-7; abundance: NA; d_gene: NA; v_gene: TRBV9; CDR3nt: TGTGCCAGCAGCGTCACGGTTTTGAGCGAGCAGTACTTC; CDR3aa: CASSVTVLSEQYF
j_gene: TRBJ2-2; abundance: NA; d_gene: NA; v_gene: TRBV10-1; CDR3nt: TGCGCCAGCAGCCCGAGCATGAGCACCGGGGAGCTGTTTTTT; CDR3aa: CASSPSMSTGELFF
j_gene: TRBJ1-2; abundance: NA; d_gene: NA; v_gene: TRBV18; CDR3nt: TGTGCCAGCTCACCAGCGGGCGGGCCCTATGGCTACACCTTC; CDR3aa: CASSPAGGPYGYTF
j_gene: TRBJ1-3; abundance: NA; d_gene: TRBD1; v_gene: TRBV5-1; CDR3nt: TGCGCCAGCAGCTTGGGGGACAGAGACGGAAACACCATATATTTT; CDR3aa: CASSLGDRDGNTIYF
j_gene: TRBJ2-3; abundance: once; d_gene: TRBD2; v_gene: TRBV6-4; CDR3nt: TGTGCCAGCAGTCCCGGGGGGTTGAACACAGATACGCAGTATTTT; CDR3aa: CASSPGGLNTDTQYF
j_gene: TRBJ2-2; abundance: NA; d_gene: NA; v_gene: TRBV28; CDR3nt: TGTGCCAGCAGCCTTAAGGGGACCGGGGAGCTGTTTTTT; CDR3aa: CASSLKGTGELFF
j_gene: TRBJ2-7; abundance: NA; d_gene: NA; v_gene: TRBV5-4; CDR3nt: TGTGCCAGCAGCGGAACCGGGACAACCTACGAGCAGTACTTC; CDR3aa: CASSGTGTTYEQYF
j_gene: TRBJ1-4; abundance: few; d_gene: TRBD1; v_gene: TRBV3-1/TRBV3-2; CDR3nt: TGTGCCAGCAGCCAAGCCGGAGGGGGCAGCAGTGAAAAACTGTTTTTT; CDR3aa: CASSQAGGGSSEKLFF
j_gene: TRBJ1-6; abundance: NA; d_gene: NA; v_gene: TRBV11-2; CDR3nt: TGTGCCAGCAGCTTAGGGGAGGGCAAGTATTCACCCCTCCACTTT; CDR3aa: CASSLGEGKYSPLHF
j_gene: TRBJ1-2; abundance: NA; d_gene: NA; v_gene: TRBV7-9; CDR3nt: TGTGCCAGCAGCTTGCGGACTCTTCTCTATGGCTACACCTTC; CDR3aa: CASSLRTLLYGYTF
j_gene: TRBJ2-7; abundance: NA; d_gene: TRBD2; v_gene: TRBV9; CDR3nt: TGTGCCAGCAGCCCGAGTTCCCAATTTTGGGCTAGCGGGGGGGCCGGTGAGCAGTACTTC; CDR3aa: CASSPSSQFWASGGAGEQYF
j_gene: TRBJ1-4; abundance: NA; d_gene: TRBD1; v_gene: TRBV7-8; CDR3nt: TGTGCCAGCAGCCCCGGAAGGACAGGGGGGGAAAAACTGTTTTTT; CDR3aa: CASSPGRTGGEKLFF
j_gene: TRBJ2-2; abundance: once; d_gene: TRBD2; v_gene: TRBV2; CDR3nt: TGTGCCAGCAGTGCAGGGAGGGTGAACACCGGGGAGCTGTTTTTT; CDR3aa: CASSAGRVNTGELFF
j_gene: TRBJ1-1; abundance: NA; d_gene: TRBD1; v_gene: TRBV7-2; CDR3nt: TGTGCCAGCAGCCCCCAGGGGACAGGCACTGAAGCTTTCTTT; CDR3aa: CASSPQGTGTEAFF
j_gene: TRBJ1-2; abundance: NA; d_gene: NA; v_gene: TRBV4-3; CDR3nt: TGCGCCAGCAGCCAAGCCATAAGGGGGTCTTGGGGCTACACCTTC; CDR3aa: CASSQAIRGSWGYTF
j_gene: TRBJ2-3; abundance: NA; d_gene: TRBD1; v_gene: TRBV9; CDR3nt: TGTGCCAGCAGCATGAAACAGGGGGCTGGCACAGATACGCAGTATTTT; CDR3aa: CASSMKQGAGTDTQYF
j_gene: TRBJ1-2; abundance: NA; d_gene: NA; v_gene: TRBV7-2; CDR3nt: TGTGCCAGCAGCTCTTTTGCTAACTATGGCTACACCTTC; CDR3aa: CASSSFANYGYTF
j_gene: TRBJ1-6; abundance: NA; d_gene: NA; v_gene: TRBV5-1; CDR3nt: TGCGCCAGCAGCCATGGACGGACGGATTCACCCCTCCACTTT; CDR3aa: CASSHGRTDSPLHF
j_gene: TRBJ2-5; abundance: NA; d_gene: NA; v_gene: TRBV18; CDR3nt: TGTGCCAGCTCACCGACAAGGGAAGGGACCCAGTACTTC; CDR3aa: CASSPTREGTQYF
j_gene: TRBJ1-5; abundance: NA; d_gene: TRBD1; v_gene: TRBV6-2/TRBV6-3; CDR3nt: TGTGCCAGCAGTTACTCAGGGGGCGACCAGCCCCAGCATTTT; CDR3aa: CASSYSGGDQPQHF
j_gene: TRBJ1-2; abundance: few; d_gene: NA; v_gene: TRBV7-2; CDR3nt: TGTGCCAGCAGCCCTACACGCGGCGGGGGTAGCTATGGCTACACCTTC; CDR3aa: CASSPTRGGGSYGYTF
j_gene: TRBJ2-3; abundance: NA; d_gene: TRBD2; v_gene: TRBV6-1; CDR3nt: TGTGCCAGCAGTGACCGACTAGCGGGGACCACAGATACGCAGTATTTT; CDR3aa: CASSDRLAGTTDTQYF
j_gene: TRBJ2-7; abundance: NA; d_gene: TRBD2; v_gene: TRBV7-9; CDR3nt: TGTGCCAGCAGCTCTAGCGGACAAAGCTCCTACGAGCAGTACTTC; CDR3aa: CASSSSGQSSYEQYF
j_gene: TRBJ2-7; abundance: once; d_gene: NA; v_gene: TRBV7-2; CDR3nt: TGTGCCAGCAGCTCCCGGACTAACTCCTACGAGCAGTACTTC; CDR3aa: CASSSRTNSYEQYF